Presented here are 29 T cell receptor beta chains from one specimen sequenced in a study of blood T cell repertoires in COVID-19. The table came from immunoSEQ multiplex PCR; TCRdb's copy has only in-frame clones and leaves some out. The sample contains 25,000 to 30,000 clones, roughly 73% of which appear only once. Sample: peripheral blood. All receptors derive from a woman in her sixties or seventies with active or convalescent COVID-19.

The genes are TRBV6-5 and TRBJ2-2, with TRBD1 matching over 9 bases. V gave up 7 bases and J gave up 5 bases; unmatched junction bases: 5. Germline loops: CDR1 MNHEY, CDR2 SVGAGI. The CDR3 is 14 residues long. CDR3 sequence (DNA): TGTGCCAGCAACATGGACAGGGGTACCGGGGAGCTGTTTTTT. It specifies CASNMDRGTGELFF.

J is TRBJ2-7 and V is TRBV10-3, with D perhaps matching TRBD2 (6 bases). Trimming took off 4 bases at V and 0 bases at J, with 10 bases between the two ends. CDR1 and CDR2 (germline): ENHRY, SYGVKD. The CDR3 length is 14 residues. The chain's CDR3 is CAISAAGISYEQYF. In DNA form, the CDR3 reads TGTGCCATCAGTGCTGCGGGGATCTCCTACGAGCAGTACTTC.

The rearrangement uses TRBV28 and TRBJ1-5, with 8 bases identical to TRBD1. This CDR3 is built from 13 residues. Trimming cost V 6 bases and J 6 bases; bases outside gene matches: 4. The germline gives CDR1 MDHEN, CDR2 SYDVKM. The CDR3 here is CASSPGGVQPQHF. The CDR3 DNA sequence: TGTGCCAGCAGCCCAGGGGGCGTTCAGCCCCAGCATTTT.

This clone was seen a few times. The chain combines TRBV30 with TRBJ2-7, with D possibly being TRBD2 (6 bases). Trimming took off 0 bases at V and 2 bases at J, with 14 bases between the two ends. Per the germline V gene, CDR1 is GTSNPN and CDR2 is SVGIG (reference sequence). The CDR3 totals 15 residues. CDR3 nucleotides: TGTGCCTGGAGTGTACGCGGGACCTCTGCCTACGAGCAGTACTTC. Amino acid sequence: CAWSVRGTSAYEQYF.

The rearrangement uses TRBV5-4 and TRBJ1-2; D is possibly TRBD1 (5 bases). This CDR3 has 14 amino acids. V was pared by 1 base and J by 8 bases, with 15 bases between. Germline-derived CDR1 and CDR2 are SGHNT and YYREEE (reference sequence). CDR3 region: CASSLIGRAGGYTF. The CDR3 DNA sequence: TGTGCCAGCAGCTTGATAGGCAGGGCGGGAGGCTACACCTTC.

The chain links TRBV5-5 to TRBJ2-5; 8 nucleotides line up with TRBD2. The V segment lost 0 bases and the J segment 4 bases; nucleotides outside the gene matches: 2. The V gene's germline CDR1 is SGHKS and CDR2 YYEKEE (reference sequence). The CDR3 has 14 residues. The CDR3 DNA follows: TGTGCCAGCAGCTTGGTTCGGGAGGGAGAGACCCAGTACTTC. This encodes CASSLVREGETQYF.

This clone was seen only a few times. DNA of the CDR3: TGTGCCAGCACCACTCGGGGGGAGAACTACAATGAGCAGTTCTTC. This encodes CASTTRGENYNEQFF. The chain employs TRBV7-8 and TRBJ2-1; 7 bases agree with TRBD2. The V gene's germline CDR1 is SGHVS and CDR2 FQNEAQ. The CDR3 covers 15 residues. J gave up 3 bases and V 7 bases, and 9 bases lay outside the gene matches.

This clone was found a few times. The J gene is TRBJ2-7, the V gene TRBV12-3 or TRBV12-4; D gene unclear. V was cut by 0 bases and J by 4 bases, with 4 bases left in between. The CDR3 totals 12 residues. The CDR3 sequence is CASSLAEYEQYF. The CDR3 region has the DNA TGTGCCAGCAGTTTAGCGGAGTACGAGCAGTACTTC.

The V gene is TRBV7-8, the J gene TRBJ1-1, with D possibly TRBD1 on 5 matching bases. Trimming removed 3 bases from V and 2 bases from J, with 13 bases in between. The V gene's germline CDR1 is SGHVS and CDR2 FQNEAQ. The CDR3 consists of 15 residues. The chain's CDR3 is CASSFPRVGNTEAFF. The CDR3 region has the DNA TGTGCCAGCAGCTTTCCCAGGGTCGGCAACACTGAAGCTTTCTTT.

The chain carries TRBV30 and TRBJ1-1, with TRBD1 matching over 8 bases. Trimming at V came to 3 bases and at J to 6 bases, leaving 6 bases not matched to a gene. Germline CDR1 reads GTSNPN; CDR2 reads SVGIG (reference sequence). The CDR3 length is 13 residues. The CDR3 nucleotides are TGTGCCTGGAGAGACAGGGGCAGGGCTGAAGCTTTCTTT. It specifies CAWRDRGRAEAFF.

This chain joins TRBV14 and TRBJ2-1; 11 nucleotides line up with TRBD2. V dropped 4 bases and J dropped 6; count of bases not matched to a gene: 8. Germline CDR1 is SGHDN and CDR2 is FVKESK. There are 16 residues in the CDR3. The CDR3 loop is CASSPLLAGGSNEQFF. CDR3 sequence (DNA): TGTGCCAGCAGCCCCCTATTAGCGGGAGGGAGCAATGAGCAGTTCTTC.

The J gene is TRBJ2-3, the V gene TRBV3-1 (or the pseudogene TRBV3-2); 9 bases are shared with TRBD2. The CDR3 has 15 residues. Germline CDR1 reads LGHDT; CDR2 reads YNNKEL (reference sequence). Unmatched junction bases numbered 3, after V lost 4 bases and J lost 1 base. The CDR3 DNA sequence: TGTGCCAGCAGCCGTCGGACTAGCGGCACAGATACGCAGTATTTT. Amino acids: CASSRRTSGTDTQYF.

This rearrangement joins TRBV19 to TRBJ2-7; D is perhaps TRBD2 (5 bases). CDR3 length: 14 amino acids. Trimming left V 5 bases short and J 3 bases short, with 14 bases between. CDR1 and CDR2 from the germline V gene are LNHDA and SQIVND (reference sequence). The CDR3 region is CASSLRGSYYEQYF. DNA for the CDR3: TGTGCCAGTAGTCTCCGGGGAAGTTACTACGAGCAGTACTTC.

The CDR3 spells CASSPKNRGPNTEAFF. CDR3 in DNA: TGTGCCAGCTCACCAAAGAACAGGGGGCCCAACACTGAAGCTTTCTTT. The chain joins TRBV18 to TRBJ1-1; 9 nucleotides agree with TRBD1. V lost 2 bases, J lost 2 bases, and 6 bases stayed unmatched. This CDR3 is 16 amino acids long. Germline V lookup: CDR1 KGHSH, CDR2 LQKENI. Full variable domain (outside the CDR3, taken from reference TRBV18 and TRBJ1-1): NAGVMQNPRHLVRRRGQEARLRCSPMKGHSHVYWYRQLPEEGLKFMVYLQKENIIDESGMPKERFSAEFPKEGPSILRIQQVVRGDSAAYFCASSPKNRGPNTEAFFGQGTRLTVV.

V usage is TRBV4-1 and J usage is TRBJ2-5; 9 nucleotides line up with TRBD2. The CDR3 loop spans 16 amino acids. V lost 3 bases, J lost 5 bases, and 10 bases stayed unmatched. The germline V gene has CDR1 MGHRA and CDR2 YSYEKL. The CDR3 loop reads CASSQAGGVPRETQYF. DNA of the CDR3: TGCGCCAGCAGCCAGGCGGGGGGGGTTCCCCGGGAGACCCAGTACTTC.

The CDR3 loop is CASSEGWEGAKNIQYF. Here the CDR3 DNA reads TGTGCCAGCAGTGAAGGGTGGGAGGGAGCCAAAAACATTCAGTACTTC. The rearrangement uses TRBV6-1 and TRBJ2-4; 7 bases match TRBD2. V shed 1 base and J 0 bases; nucleotides not matched to a gene: 3. Germline CDR1 and CDR2: MNHNS and SASEGT. The CDR3 is 16 amino acids.

The chain recombines TRBV10-3 with TRBJ1-4; 9 bases match TRBD1. The CDR3 extends over 17 amino acids. Germline V gives CDR1 ENHRY, CDR2 SYGVKD. J was trimmed by 8 bases and V by 6 bases; bases with no gene match: 16. CDR3 in DNA: TGTGCCATCAGGCCGGGACAGGGAGGAGGTCAGGCCGAAAAACTGTTTTTT. Translating gives CAIRPGQGGGQAEKLFF.

This clone was counted only a few times. The V and J genes are TRBV30 and TRBJ2-1; 10 positions match TRBD2. Germline V gene lookup returns CDR1 GTSNPN and CDR2 SVGIG (reference sequence). Trimming removed 0 bases from V and 8 bases from J; junction bases left unmatched: 10. The CDR3 has 16 residues. The CDR3, as DNA: TGTGCCTGGAGTGTACTCAGGACTAGCGGTAGTTATGAGCAGTTCTTC. Protein sequence: CAWSVLRTSGSYEQFF.

The chain carries TRBV5-1 and TRBJ1-2; D is uncertain. The germline V gene has CDR1 SGHRS and CDR2 YFSETQ. Trimming left V 0 bases short and J 2 bases short, with 5 bases between. The CDR3 runs to 13 residues. As DNA, the CDR3 is TGCGCCAGCAGCTTGGACTCGAACTATGGCTACACCTTC. Protein sequence: CASSLDSNYGYTF.

The chain links TRBV19 to TRBJ2-3, with TRBD1 matching 9 bases. V gave up 5 bases and J gave up 0 bases; unmatched junction bases: 6. The CDR3 length is 16 residues. Germline CDR1 LNHDA, CDR2 SQIVND (reference sequence). CDR3 residues: CASSSPGTGSTDTQYF. The CDR3 bases are TGTGCCAGTAGTTCTCCCGGGACAGGGAGCACAGATACGCAGTATTTT.

The chain employs TRBV7-2 and TRBJ2-1, with 14 bases aligning to TRBD2. After removal of 5 bases from V and 6 bases from J, the junction contained 9 bases not matched to a gene. Germline CDR1 is SGHTA and CDR2 is FQGNSA. The CDR3 totals 17 residues. The CDR3 region has the DNA TGTGCCAGCAGCACCCAATTGGGGACTAGCGGGAGCAATGAGCAGTTCTTC. It specifies CASSTQLGTSGSNEQFF.

The genes are TRBV29-1 and TRBJ2-2; D is possibly TRBD1 (5 bases). Per the germline V gene, CDR1 is SQVTM and CDR2 is ANQGSEA. With 6 bases removed from V and 2 bases from J, the gap between germline ends came to 13 bases. The CDR3 totals 14 residues. CDR3 sequence reads: CSVDGHGNTGELFF. CDR3 nucleotides: TGCAGCGTCGATGGACACGGCAACACCGGGGAGCTGTTTTTT.

This clone appeared a few times. The chain joins TRBV4-1 to TRBJ2-1; D is possibly TRBD1 (6 bases). The CDR3 is 14 residues long. Germline-derived CDR1 and CDR2 are MGHRA and YSYEKL. V lost 0 bases and J lost 13, with 16 bases in between. In nucleotides, the CDR3 is TGCGCCAGCAGCCAAGAGATCCGGGACACAAACCAGTTCTTC. It codes for CASSQEIRDTNQFF.

The chain carries TRBV19 and TRBJ2-4, with 8 bases fitting TRBD1. V shed 1 base and J 15 bases; nucleotides not matched to a gene: 8. The CDR3 has 13 amino acids. Per the germline V gene, CDR1 is LNHDA and CDR2 is SQIVND (reference sequence). CDR3 residues: CASSIVLTGERYF. The DNA for the CDR3 is TGTGCCAGTAGTATAGTTTTGACAGGGGAGAGGTACTTC.

The V gene is TRBV30, the J gene TRBJ2-3; D gene unclear. V was shortened by 3 bases and J by 6 bases, with 16 bases between the two germline ends. This CDR3 has 14 residues. CDR1 is GTSNPN, CDR2 SVGIG, per germline (reference sequence). Written as DNA, the CDR3 is TGTGCCTGGAGAGGTCATATGGCGCGGGATACGCAGTATTTT. Protein product: CAWRGHMARDTQYF.

The chain employs TRBV5-4 and TRBJ2-1; a possible D gene is TRBD2 (6 bases). CDR1 and CDR2 from the germline V gene are SGHNT and YYREEE (reference sequence). V lost 0 bases, J lost 4 bases, and 8 bases lay in between. The CDR3 has 14 amino acids. Written as DNA, the CDR3 is TGTGCCAGCAGCTTGGATGGGGGGTACAATGAGCAGTTCTTC. Translated, it gives CASSLDGGYNEQFF.

This chain links TRBV30 with TRBJ2-1; no reliable D call. The CDR3 contains 13 residues. Looked up from germline, CDR1 is GTSNPN and CDR2 is SVGIG (reference sequence). Trimming left V 0 bases short and J 3 bases short, with 6 bases between. The CDR3: CAWSVLSYNEQFF. The CDR3 bases are TGTGCCTGGAGTGTACTAAGCTACAATGAGCAGTTCTTC.

This chain connects TRBV11-2 to TRBJ1-1; possible D gene TRBD1, 5 bases. The CDR3 has 15 amino acids. The germline V and J ends were trimmed by 7 bases and 1 base, with 16 bases remaining between them. In germline, CDR1 is SGHAT, CDR2 FQNNGV. The CDR3 DNA follows: TGTGCCAGCACCTCGGGGGACCTCCCGAACACTGAAGCTTTCTTT. It encodes CASTSGDLPNTEAFF.

The rearrangement links TRBV28 to TRBJ2-7; the match to TRBD2 covers 15 bases. Per germline, CDR1 MDHEN and CDR2 SYDVKM. V dropped 6 bases and J dropped 7; count of bases not matched to a gene: 7. The CDR3 loop spans 15 amino acids. CDR3 in DNA: TGTGCCAGCAGACCCGGACTAGCGGGAGGGAAAGAGCAGTACTTC. Translation: CASRPGLAGGKEQYF.